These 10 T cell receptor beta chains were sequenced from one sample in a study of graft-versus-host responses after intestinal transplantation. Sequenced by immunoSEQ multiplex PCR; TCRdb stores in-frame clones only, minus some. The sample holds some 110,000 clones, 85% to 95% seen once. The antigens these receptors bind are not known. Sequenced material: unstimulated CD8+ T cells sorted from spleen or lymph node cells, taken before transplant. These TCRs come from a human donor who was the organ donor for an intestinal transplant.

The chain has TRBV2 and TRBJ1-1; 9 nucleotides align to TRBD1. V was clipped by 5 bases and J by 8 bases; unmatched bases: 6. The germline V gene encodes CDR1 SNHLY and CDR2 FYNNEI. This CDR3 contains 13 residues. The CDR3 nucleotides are TGTGCCAGCAGTACCCCCGGGACAGGGGAAGCTTTCTTT. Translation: CASSTPGTGEAFF.

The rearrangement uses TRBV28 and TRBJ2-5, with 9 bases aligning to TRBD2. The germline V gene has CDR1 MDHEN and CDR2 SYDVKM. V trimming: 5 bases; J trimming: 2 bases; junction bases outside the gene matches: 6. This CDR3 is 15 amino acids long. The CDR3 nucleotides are TGTGCCAGCAGTCCGGGACTAGCTCAACAAGAGACCCAGTACTTC. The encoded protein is CASSPGLAQQETQYF.

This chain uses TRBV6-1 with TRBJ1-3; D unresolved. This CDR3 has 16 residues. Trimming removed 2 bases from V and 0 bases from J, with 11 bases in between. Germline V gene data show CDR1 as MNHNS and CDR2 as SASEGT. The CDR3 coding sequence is TGTGCCAGCAGTGAAAGGACGTATTTCTCTGGAAACACCATATATTTT. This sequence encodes CASSERTYFSGNTIYF.

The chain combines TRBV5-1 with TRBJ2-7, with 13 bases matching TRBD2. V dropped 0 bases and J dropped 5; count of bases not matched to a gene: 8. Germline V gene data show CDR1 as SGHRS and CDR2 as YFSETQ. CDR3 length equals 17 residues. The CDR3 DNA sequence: TGCGCCAGCAGCTTGGGACTAGCGGGAGGCCCCGCCCACGAGCAGTACTTC. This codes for CASSLGLAGGPAHEQYF.

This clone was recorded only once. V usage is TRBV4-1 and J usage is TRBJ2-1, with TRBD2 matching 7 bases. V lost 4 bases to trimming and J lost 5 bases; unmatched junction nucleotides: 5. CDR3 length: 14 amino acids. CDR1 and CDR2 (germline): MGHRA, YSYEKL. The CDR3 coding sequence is TGCGCCAGCAGCCTCGGACTAGGGGACAATGAGCAGTTCTTC. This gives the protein CASSLGLGDNEQFF.

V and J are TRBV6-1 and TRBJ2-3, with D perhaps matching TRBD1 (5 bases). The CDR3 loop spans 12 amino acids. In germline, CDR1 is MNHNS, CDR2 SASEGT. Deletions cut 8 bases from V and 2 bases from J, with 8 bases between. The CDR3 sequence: CASLRATDTQYF. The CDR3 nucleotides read TGTGCCAGCCTCAGGGCCACAGATACGCAGTATTTT.

CDR3 sequence reads: CASSQGTRYQETQYF. For the CDR3, the DNA is TGCGCCAGCAGCCAAGGGACGCGGTACCAAGAGACCCAGTACTTC. The rearrangement uses TRBV4-3 and TRBJ2-5; no definite D call. Trimming took off 1 base at V and 0 bases at J, with 9 bases between the two ends. The CDR3 has 15 residues. The germline gives CDR1 LGHNA, CDR2 YSLEER.

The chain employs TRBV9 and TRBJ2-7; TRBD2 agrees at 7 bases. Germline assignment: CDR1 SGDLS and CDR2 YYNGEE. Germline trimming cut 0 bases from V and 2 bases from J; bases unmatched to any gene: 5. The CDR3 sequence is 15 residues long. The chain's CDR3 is CASSVDGGSAYEQYF. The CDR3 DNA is TGTGCCAGCAGCGTAGACGGCGGGAGTGCCTACGAGCAGTACTTC.

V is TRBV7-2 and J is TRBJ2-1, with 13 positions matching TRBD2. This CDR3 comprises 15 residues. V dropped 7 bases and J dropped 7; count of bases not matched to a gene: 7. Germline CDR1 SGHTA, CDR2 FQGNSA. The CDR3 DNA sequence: TGTGCCAGCACGAGGACTAGCGGGAGTGGTAATGAGCAGTTCTTC. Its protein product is CASTRTSGSGNEQFF.

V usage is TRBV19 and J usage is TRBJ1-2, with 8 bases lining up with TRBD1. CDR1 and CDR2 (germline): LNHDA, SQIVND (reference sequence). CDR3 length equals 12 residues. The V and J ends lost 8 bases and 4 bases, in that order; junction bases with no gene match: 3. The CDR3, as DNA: TGTGCCAGTGGGGACAGGACCTATGGCTACACCTTC. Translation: CASGDRTYGYTF.